Listed here is a single T cell receptor beta chain. The CDR3 is made up of 13 amino acids. Participant ages covered roughly 18 to 89 years across 24 US areas. Membership in each cohort depended on participant-reported clinical history. As originally analysed: Researchers report that nucleated cell counts were estimated from reference gene primer amplification. Assay used: immunoSEQ multiplex PCR; TCRdb lists only in-frame clones, some missing. V and J calls and clone size are copied from that table; D and trimming were computed from the DNA. Among about 220,000 clones listed, about 80% were seen once. The data derive from a study of blood T cell repertoires in COVID-19. Study context: PBMCs, B-cell-depleted T cells, or T cells provided the cDNA or gDNA that made up the material.

This chain uses TRBV21-1 with TRBJ1-3; the table's D call of TRBD1 was not tested on the DNA. TRBV21-1 is noted as a pseudogene. The TCR originated in a man aged 35 to 55 who had recovered from COVID-19. The sample comprised PBMCs or T cells enriched from blood (not recorded which). The CDR3 loop reads CASSKGYRNTIYF. The CDR3, as DNA: TGTGCCAGCAGCAAGGGCTATAGAAACACCATATATTTT.